The source of this T cell receptor beta chain is a study of shared clonotypes between healthy human individuals. An assay was performed, and its level was deep. As processed by the authors: ImmunoSEQ sequences covered only the junction and lacked quality scores; filtering therefore differed. Sequenced by immunoSEQ multiplex PCR; TCRdb stores in-frame clones only, minus some. D and trimming were read from the DNA, whereas the V and J calls and clone size are those reported in that table. The repertoire holds some 2.3 million clones, with 85% to 95% as singletons. The CDR3 is 14 residues long. V shed 3 bases, J shed 5 bases, and the junction held 5 bases outside the gene matches. Germline V CDR1 and CDR2: SGHTA, FQGTGA. The study, taken as a whole, reports: The study found roughly 5% of naive CD4 clonotypes shared across several donors. Larger estimated richness was generally recorded for naive subsets relative to memory subsets.

Concerning this clone itself: Its specificity is unknown.

The sequencing sample was made of naive CD4+ T cells from PBMCs. Indicated subset: CD45RA+ positively selected. This receptor was obtained from a man between 18 and 35 years old in good health. Some clones in this sample may be carry-over from other donors' samples. The V call is TRBV7-3, the J call TRBJ2-3; 7 bases are shared with TRBD2. The CDR3 nucleotides are TGTGCCAGCAGCTTGTCCGGGAGGCAAGATACGCAGTATTTT. Protein: CASSLSGRQDTQYF.